This T cell receptor (beta chain) came from a study of PD-1 blockade in classical Hodgkin lymphoma. Study overall: Administration of nivolumab to patients was at 3 mg/kg intravenously every 2 weeks.

This CDR3 spans 16 amino acids. Germline loops: CDR1 MNHEY, CDR2 SVGAGI. V was pared by 0 bases and J by 4 bases, with 13 bases between. Patients all relapsed after autologous stem cell transplantation, and there was variation in brentuximab vedotin exposure. Overall study findings and caveats: Those patients who began receiving nivolumab less than 1 year after ASCT had lower diversity, and they were excluded. Baseline diversity resembling that of newly diagnosed patients was seen in complete responders. Relapsed/refractory patients reportedly had lower baseline diversity than newly diagnosed patients.

Assay: immunoSEQ multiplex PCR; the TCRdb copy retains only in-frame clones and omits some. The sample yields about 100,000 clones, approximately 90% seen once. Notes on this clone: No antigen is known for it.

The rearrangement links TRBV6-5 to TRBJ1-5; a possible D gene is TRBD1 (5 bases). The sample was peripheral blood mononuclear cells (PBMCs), taken before the second cycle of nivolumab. The TCR originated in a human donor with classical Hodgkin lymphoma. CDR3 sequence (DNA): TGTGCCAGCAGTTACTCGGGGGGTGGACGGAATCAGCCCCAGCATTTT. It is translated as CASSYSGGGRNQPQHF.